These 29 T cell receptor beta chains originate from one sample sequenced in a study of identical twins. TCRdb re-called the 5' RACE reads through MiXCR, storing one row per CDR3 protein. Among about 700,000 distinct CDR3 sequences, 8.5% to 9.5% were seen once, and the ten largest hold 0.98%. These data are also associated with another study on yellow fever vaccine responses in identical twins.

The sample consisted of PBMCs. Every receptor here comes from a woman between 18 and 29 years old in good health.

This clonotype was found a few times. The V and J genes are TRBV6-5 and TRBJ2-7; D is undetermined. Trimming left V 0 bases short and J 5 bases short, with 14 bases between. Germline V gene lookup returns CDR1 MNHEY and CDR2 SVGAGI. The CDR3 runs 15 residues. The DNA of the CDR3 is TGTGCCAGCAGTTACTCGGGGTCCCCACTGAACGAGCAGTACTTC. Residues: CASSYSGSPLNEQYF.

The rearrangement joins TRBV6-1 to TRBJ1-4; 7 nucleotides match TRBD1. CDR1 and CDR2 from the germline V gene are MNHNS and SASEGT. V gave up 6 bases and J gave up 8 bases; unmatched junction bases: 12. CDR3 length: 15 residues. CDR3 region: CASSPGTVSREKLFF. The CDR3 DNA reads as TGTGCCAGCAGCCCGGGGACAGTTTCACGAGAAAAACTGTTTTTT.

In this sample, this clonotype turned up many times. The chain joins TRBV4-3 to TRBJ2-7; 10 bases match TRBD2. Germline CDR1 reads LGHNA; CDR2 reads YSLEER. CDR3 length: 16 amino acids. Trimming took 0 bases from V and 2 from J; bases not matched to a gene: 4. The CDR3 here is CASSQEIAGGPYEQYF. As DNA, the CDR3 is TGCGCCAGCAGCCAAGAGATAGCGGGAGGACCCTACGAGCAGTACTTC.

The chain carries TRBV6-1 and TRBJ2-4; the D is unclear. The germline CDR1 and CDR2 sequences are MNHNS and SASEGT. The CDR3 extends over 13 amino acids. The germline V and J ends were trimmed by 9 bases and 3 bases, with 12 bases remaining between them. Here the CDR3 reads CASHTEFKNIQYF. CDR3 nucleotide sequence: TGTGCCAGTCACACCGAGTTCAAAAACATTCAGTACTTC.

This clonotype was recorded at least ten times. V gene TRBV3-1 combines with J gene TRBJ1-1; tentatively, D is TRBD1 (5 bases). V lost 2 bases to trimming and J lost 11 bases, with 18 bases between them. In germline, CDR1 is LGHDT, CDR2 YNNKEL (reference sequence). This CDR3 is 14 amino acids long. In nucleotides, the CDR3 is TGTGCCAGCAGCCAACTATTCCGGGACCCCGAGGCTTTCTTT. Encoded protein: CASSQLFRDPEAFF.

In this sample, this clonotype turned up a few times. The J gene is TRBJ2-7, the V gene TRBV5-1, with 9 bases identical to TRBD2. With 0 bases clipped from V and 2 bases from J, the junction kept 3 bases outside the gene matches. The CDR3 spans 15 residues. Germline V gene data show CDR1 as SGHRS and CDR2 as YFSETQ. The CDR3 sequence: CASSLVAGEPYEQYF. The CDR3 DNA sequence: TGCGCCAGCAGCTTGGTAGCGGGAGAACCCTACGAGCAGTACTTC.

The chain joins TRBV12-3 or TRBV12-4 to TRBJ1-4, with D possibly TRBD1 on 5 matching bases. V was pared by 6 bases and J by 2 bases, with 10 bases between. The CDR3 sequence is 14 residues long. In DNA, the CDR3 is TGTGCCAGCAGCCCAGCAGGGACTAATGAAAAACTGTTTTTT. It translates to CASSPAGTNEKLFF.

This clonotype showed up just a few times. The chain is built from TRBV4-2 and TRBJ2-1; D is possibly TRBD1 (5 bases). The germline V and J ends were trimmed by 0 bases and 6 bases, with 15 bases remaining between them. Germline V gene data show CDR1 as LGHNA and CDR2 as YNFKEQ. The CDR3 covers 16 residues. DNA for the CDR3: TGTGCCAGCAGCCAAGATCAGGGTCAGCTCGGCAATGAGCAGTTCTTC. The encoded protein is CASSQDQGQLGNEQFF.

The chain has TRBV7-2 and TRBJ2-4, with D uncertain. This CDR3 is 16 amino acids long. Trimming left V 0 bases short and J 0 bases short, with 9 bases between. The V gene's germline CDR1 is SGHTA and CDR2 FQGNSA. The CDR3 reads CASSLAYGGAKNIQYF. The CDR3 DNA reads TGTGCCAGCAGCTTAGCGTACGGCGGAGCCAAAAACATTCAGTACTTC. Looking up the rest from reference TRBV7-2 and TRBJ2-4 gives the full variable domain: GAGVSQSPSNKVTEKGKDVELRCDPISGHTALYWYRQSLGQGLEFLIYFQGNSAPDKSGLPSDRFSAERTGGSVSTLTIQRTQQEDSAVYLCASSLAYGGAKNIQYFGAGTRLSVL.

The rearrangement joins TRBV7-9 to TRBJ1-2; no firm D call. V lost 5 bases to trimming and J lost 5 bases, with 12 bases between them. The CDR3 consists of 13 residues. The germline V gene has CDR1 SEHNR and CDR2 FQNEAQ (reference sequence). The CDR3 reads CASSTGKDYGYTF. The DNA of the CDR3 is TGTGCCAGCAGCACGGGGAAGGATTATGGCTACACCTTC.

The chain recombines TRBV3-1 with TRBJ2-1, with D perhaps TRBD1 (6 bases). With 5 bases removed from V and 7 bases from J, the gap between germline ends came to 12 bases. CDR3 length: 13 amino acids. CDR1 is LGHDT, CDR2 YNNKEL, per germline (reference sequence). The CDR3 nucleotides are TGTGCCAGCAGCGAACTGAGGGGGAATGAGCAGTTCTTC. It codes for CASSELRGNEQFF.

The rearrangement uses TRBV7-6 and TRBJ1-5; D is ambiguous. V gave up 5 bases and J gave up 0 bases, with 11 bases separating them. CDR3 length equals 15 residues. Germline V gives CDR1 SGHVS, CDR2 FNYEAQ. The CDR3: CASSPDKVSNQPQHF. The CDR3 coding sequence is TGTGCCAGCAGCCCAGACAAGGTTAGCAATCAGCCCCAGCATTTT.

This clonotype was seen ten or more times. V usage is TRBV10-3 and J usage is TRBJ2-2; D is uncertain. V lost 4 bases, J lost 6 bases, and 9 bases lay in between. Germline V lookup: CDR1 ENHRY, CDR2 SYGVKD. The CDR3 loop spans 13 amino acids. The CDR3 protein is CAISVSRSGELFF. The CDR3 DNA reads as TGTGCCATCAGTGTTTCTCGATCCGGGGAGCTGTTTTTT.

In nucleotides, the CDR3 is TGTGCCAGCAGCTTTTCTTTTCAGGGGGGGTCCTACGAGCAGTACTTC. The encoded protein is CASSFSFQGGSYEQYF. The V call is TRBV28, the J call TRBJ2-7; D may correspond to TRBD1 or TRBD2 (7 bases each). Germline CDR1 and CDR2: MDHEN and SYDVKM. Between the trimmed V and J ends, which lost 6 bases and 1 base, there was a span of 19 bases. This CDR3 has 16 residues.

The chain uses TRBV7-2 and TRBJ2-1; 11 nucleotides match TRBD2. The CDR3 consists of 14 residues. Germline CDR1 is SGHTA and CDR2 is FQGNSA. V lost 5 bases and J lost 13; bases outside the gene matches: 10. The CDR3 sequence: CASSPAGTSGGQFF. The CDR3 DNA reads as TGTGCCAGCAGCCCCGCAGGTACTAGCGGGGGACAGTTCTTC.

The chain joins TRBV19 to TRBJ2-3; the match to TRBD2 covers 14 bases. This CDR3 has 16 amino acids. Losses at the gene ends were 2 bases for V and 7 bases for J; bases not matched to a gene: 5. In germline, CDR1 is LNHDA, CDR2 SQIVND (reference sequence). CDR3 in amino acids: CASSIRLAGGPNTQYF. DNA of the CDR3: TGTGCCAGTAGTATACGACTAGCGGGGGGGCCGAATACGCAGTATTTT.

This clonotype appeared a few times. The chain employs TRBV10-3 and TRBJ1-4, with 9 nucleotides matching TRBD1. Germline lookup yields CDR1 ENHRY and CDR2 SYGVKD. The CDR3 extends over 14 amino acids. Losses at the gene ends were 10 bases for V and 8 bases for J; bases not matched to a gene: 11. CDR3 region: CASNPGTGREKLFF. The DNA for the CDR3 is TGTGCCAGCAATCCCGGGACAGGGAGGGAAAAACTGTTTTTT.

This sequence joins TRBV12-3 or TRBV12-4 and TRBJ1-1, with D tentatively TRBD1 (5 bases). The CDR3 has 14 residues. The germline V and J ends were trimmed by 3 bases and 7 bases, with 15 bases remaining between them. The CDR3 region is CASSFRGTGGEAFF. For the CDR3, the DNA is TGTGCCAGCAGTTTTCGGGGGACGGGGGGTGAAGCTTTCTTT.

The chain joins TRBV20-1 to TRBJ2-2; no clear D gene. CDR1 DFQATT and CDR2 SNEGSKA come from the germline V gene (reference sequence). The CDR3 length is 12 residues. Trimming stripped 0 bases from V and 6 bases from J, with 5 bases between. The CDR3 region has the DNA TGCAGTGCTAGAGAGCTCCCCGGGGAGCTGTTTTTT. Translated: CSARELPGELFF.

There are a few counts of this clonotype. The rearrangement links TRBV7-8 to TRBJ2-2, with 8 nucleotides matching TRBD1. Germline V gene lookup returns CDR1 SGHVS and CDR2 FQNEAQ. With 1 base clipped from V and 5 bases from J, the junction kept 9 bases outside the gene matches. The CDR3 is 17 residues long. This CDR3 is CASSLESGGASTGELFF. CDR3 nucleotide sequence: TGTGCCAGCAGCTTAGAGTCAGGGGGCGCGAGTACCGGGGAGCTGTTTTTT. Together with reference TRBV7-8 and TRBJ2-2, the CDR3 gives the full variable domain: GAGVSQSPRYKVAKRGQDVALRCDPISGHVSLFWYQQALGQGPEFLTYFQNEAQLDKSGLPSDRFFAERPEGSVSTLKIQRTQQEDSAVYLCASSLESGGASTGELFFGEGSRLTVL.

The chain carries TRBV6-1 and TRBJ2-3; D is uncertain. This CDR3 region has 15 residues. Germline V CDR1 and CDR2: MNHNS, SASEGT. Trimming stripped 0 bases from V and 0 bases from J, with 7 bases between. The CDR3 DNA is TGTGCCAGCAGTGAAGCATGGGGAAGCACAGATACGCAGTATTTT. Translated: CASSEAWGSTDTQYF.

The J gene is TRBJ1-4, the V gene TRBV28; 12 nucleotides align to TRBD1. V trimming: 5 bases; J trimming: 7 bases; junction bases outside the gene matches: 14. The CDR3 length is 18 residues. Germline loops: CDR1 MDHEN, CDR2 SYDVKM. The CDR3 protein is CASSPVSGQGAGSEKLFF. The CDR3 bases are TGTGCCAGCAGTCCAGTTTCGGGACAGGGGGCCGGTAGTGAAAAACTGTTTTTT.

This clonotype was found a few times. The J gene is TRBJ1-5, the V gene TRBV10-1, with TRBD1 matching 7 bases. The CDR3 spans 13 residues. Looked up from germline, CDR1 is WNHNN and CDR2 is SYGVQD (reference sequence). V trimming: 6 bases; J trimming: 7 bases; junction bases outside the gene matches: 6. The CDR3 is CASSRQGRQPQHF. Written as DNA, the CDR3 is TGCGCCAGCAGCCGACAGGGCCGACAGCCCCAGCATTTT.

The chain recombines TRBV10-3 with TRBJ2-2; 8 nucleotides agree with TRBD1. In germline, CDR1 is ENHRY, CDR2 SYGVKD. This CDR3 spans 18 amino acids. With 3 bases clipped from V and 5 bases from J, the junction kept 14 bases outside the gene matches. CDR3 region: CAISDSQGALSHTGELFF. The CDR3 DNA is TGTGCCATCAGTGATTCGCAGGGGGCTTTGTCCCATACCGGGGAGCTGTTTTTT.

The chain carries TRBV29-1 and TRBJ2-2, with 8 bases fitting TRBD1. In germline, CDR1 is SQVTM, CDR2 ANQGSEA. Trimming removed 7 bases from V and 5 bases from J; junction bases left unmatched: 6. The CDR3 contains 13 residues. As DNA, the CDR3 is TGCAGCGCCTCAGGGGGCGTTACCGGGGAGCTGTTTTTT. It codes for CSASGGVTGELFF.

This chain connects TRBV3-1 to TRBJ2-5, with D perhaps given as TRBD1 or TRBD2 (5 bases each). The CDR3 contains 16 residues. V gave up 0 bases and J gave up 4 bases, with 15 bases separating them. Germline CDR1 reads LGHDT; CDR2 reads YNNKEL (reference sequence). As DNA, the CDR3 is TGTGCCAGCAGCCAAGATCTGGGGGAGCAGGCAGAGACCCAGTACTTC. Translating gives CASSQDLGEQAETQYF.

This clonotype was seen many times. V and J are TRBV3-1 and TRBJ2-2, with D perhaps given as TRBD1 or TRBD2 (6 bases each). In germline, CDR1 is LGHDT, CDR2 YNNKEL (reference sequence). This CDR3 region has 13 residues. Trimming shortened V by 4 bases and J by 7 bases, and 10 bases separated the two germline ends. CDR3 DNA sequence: TGTGCCAGCAGCCGGGGGGCCGGCGGGGAGCTGTTTTTT. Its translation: CASSRGAGGELFF.

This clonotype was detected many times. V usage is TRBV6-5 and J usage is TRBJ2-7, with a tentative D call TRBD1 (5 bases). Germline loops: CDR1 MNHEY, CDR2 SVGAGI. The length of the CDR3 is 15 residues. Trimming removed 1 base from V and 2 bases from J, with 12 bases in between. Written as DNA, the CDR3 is TGTGCCAGCAGTTACTTAGAGACAGAGACCTACGAGCAGTACTTC. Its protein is CASSYLETETYEQYF.

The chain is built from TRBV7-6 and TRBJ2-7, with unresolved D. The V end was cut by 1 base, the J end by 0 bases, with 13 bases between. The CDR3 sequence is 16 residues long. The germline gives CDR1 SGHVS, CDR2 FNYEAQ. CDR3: CASSLEASASSYEQYF. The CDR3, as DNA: TGTGCCAGCAGCTTAGAAGCGTCCGCCAGCTCCTACGAGCAGTACTTC.